Following are 19 T cell receptor beta chains from one sample sequenced in a study of spatial heterogeneity in lung cancer. Their cognate antigens are unknown. The study's findings and limits: Counts that tracked tumor mutation counts were those of expanded intratumoral alpha and beta TCRs.

Time point: sample taken at primary tumor resection. MiXCR, applied by TCRdb to the 5' RACE reads, yields one record per CDR3 protein. Of 5,000 to 5,500 distinct CDR3 sequences listed, around 6.7% were seen once; the top ten hold 45% to 50%. The sequencing here drew on lung tumor tissue, taken at surgery. These TCRs come from a male donor with early-stage non-small cell lung cancer.

At least ten counts were recorded for this clonotype. The rearrangement links TRBV4-3 to TRBJ1-1; TRBD1 matches at 9 bases. This CDR3 region has 13 residues. Germline V gene data show CDR1 as LGHNA and CDR2 as YSLEER. The V gene end was trimmed by 4 bases and the J gene end by 6 bases; junction bases not matched to a gene: 3. In DNA form, the CDR3 reads TGCGCCAGCAGCCCTGACAGGGGGTCTGAAGCTTTCTTT. Translation gives CASSPDRGSEAFF.

This clonotype was detected ten times or more. CDR3 in amino acids: CSVGGDQPQHF. The CDR3 nucleotides are TGCAGCGTTGGGGGGGATCAGCCCCAGCATTTT. The rearrangement joins TRBV29-1 to TRBJ1-5, with D possibly matching TRBD1 (5 bases). Trimming took 4 bases from V and 5 from J, leaving 6 bases between them. The germline CDR1 and CDR2 sequences are SQVTM and ANQGSEA. This CDR3 comprises 11 residues.

The chain uses TRBV10-3 and TRBJ2-7; 7 bases are a match to TRBD2. V lost 4 bases, J lost 7 bases, and 1 base stayed unmatched. The V gene's germline CDR1 is ENHRY and CDR2 SYGVKD. This CDR3 has 11 amino acids. CDR3 sequence reads: CAISGEGEQYF. CDR3 in DNA: TGTGCCATCAGTGGGGAGGGTGAGCAGTACTTC.

The chain uses TRBV20-1 and TRBJ1-1, with D unclear. V was trimmed by 6 bases and J by 2 bases, leaving 7 bases between them. Per germline, CDR1 DFQATT and CDR2 SNEGSKA (reference sequence). The CDR3 is 11 amino acids. CDR3 residues: CSAGLNTEAFF. For the CDR3, the DNA is TGCAGTGCAGGGCTAAACACTGAAGCTTTCTTT.

This clonotype has more than one count but fewer than ten. V gene TRBV28 combines with J gene TRBJ1-1; D gene unclear. V lost 8 bases, J lost 5 bases, and 9 bases lay in between. The germline CDR1 and CDR2 sequences are MDHEN and SYDVKM. The CDR3 extends over 11 amino acids. The CDR3 loop reads CASFDRTEAFF. CDR3 nucleotides: TGTGCCAGCTTTGATAGAACTGAAGCTTTCTTT. Combining the CDR3 with reference TRBV28 and TRBJ1-1 gives the whole variable domain DVKVTQSSRYLVKRTGEKVFLECVQDMDHENMFWYRQDPGLGLRLIYFSYDVKMKEKGDIPEGYSVSREKKERFSLILESASTNQTSMYLCASFDRTEAFFGQGTRLTVV.

This clonotype has at least ten counts. V gene TRBV7-9 combines with J gene TRBJ1-4, with D tentatively TRBD1 (6 bases). This CDR3 contains 16 residues. The germline V and J ends were trimmed by 7 bases and 5 bases, with 20 bases remaining between them. From germline, CDR1 is SEHNR and CDR2 FQNEAQ (reference sequence). The CDR3 protein is CASTFVEGGLNEKLFF. The DNA for the CDR3 is TGTGCCAGCACCTTCGTAGAGGGGGGTTTGAATGAAAAACTGTTTTTT.

This clonotype was observed at least ten times. The chain joins TRBV20-1 to TRBJ2-1; D remains ambiguous. CDR1 and CDR2 from the germline V gene are DFQATT and SNEGSKA (reference sequence). This CDR3 comprises 13 residues. V was trimmed by 1 base and J by 8 bases, leaving 12 bases between them. The CDR3 protein is CSARVKATHEQFF. The CDR3 DNA is TGCAGTGCTAGAGTCAAGGCAACGCATGAGCAGTTCTTC.

This clonotype occurred many times. The chain links TRBV5-6 to TRBJ2-5, with no clear D. From germline, CDR1 is SGHDT and CDR2 YYEEEE. The V end lost 0 bases, the J end lost 7 bases, and 10 bases lay between the germline ends. This CDR3 has 13 amino acids. CDR3 bases: TGTGCCAGCAGCTTGGCTGGCGGTGGGACCCAGTACTTC. It yields the protein CASSLAGGGTQYF.

The table lists this clonotype with a few counts. J is TRBJ2-1 and V is TRBV7-2; 8 bases map to TRBD2. The CDR3 consists of 14 residues. Trimming removed 7 bases from V and 8 bases from J; junction bases left unmatched: 10. CDR1 is SGHTA and CDR2 is FQGNSA in the germline V gene. The CDR3 sequence is CASKISGTRYEQFF. CDR3 sequence (DNA): TGTGCCAGCAAAATTAGCGGGACTCGTTATGAGCAGTTCTTC.

This clonotype was observed a few times. The chain employs TRBV6-2 or TRBV6-3 and TRBJ2-7; D unresolved. In germline, CDR1 is MNHEY, CDR2 SVGEGT. This CDR3 has 12 amino acids. Trimming pared 7 bases from V and 2 bases from J, leaving 9 bases between. The DNA for the CDR3 is TGTGCCAGCACCGACCCCCCCTACGAGCAGTACTTC. The encoded protein is CASTDPPYEQYF.

This clonotype showed up many times. The V gene is TRBV7-2, the J gene TRBJ2-1; possibly TRBD2 for D (6 bases). CDR1 is SGHTA and CDR2 is FQGNSA in the germline V gene. The V end was cut by 1 base, the J end by 14 bases, with 15 bases between. This CDR3 spans 13 amino acids. In DNA form, the CDR3 reads TGTGCCAGCAGCTTAGTCGTTAGCGGAAGGGAGTTCTTC. Encoded protein: CASSLVVSGREFF.

At least ten counts were recorded for this clonotype. The gene calls are TRBV5-1 and TRBJ1-1; 9 nucleotides line up with TRBD1. Germline CDR1 and CDR2: SGHRS and YFSETQ. The CDR3 loop spans 14 amino acids. J lost 6 bases, V lost 2 bases, and 5 bases had no gene match. The CDR3 sequence: CASSLTTGGPEAFF. CDR3 in DNA: TGCGCCAGCAGCTTAACCACAGGGGGCCCTGAAGCTTTCTTT.

This clonotype was found many times. The V gene is TRBV7-2, the J gene TRBJ2-5, with 8 positions matching TRBD1. V dropped 5 bases and J dropped 3; count of bases not matched to a gene: 5. CDR1 is SGHTA and CDR2 is FQGNSA in the germline V gene. The CDR3 runs to 14 residues. The DNA for the CDR3 is TGTGCCAGCAGCCCAAACAGGGGGAAAGAGACCCAGTACTTC. It specifies CASSPNRGKETQYF.

This chain uses TRBV5-1 with TRBJ2-3; 16 nucleotides line up with TRBD2. The V segment lost 4 bases and the J segment 4 bases; nucleotides outside the gene matches: 3. This CDR3 is built from 16 residues. Germline CDR1 reads SGHRS; CDR2 reads YFSETQ. CDR3 amino acids: CASSPGTSGGADTQYF. Here the CDR3 DNA reads TGCGCCAGCAGCCCAGGGACTAGCGGGGGGGCAGATACGCAGTATTTT.

This clonotype was seen ten or more times. The chain has TRBV28 and TRBJ2-7, with 8 bases that match TRBD1. The CDR3 is 15 residues long. Germline trimming cut 5 bases from V and 5 bases from J; bases unmatched to any gene: 11. Germline-derived CDR1 and CDR2 are MDHEN and SYDVKM. CDR3 coding DNA: TGTGCCAGCAGTGCGGTAGGACAGGGTTCCCACGAGCAGTACTTC. This codes for CASSAVGQGSHEQYF.

Many counts were recorded for this clonotype. V and J are TRBV11-3 and TRBJ2-3, with TRBD1 matching 11 bases. V shed 5 bases and J 4 bases; nucleotides not matched to a gene: 8. There are 16 residues in the CDR3. Germline V gene data show CDR1 as SGHNT and CDR2 as YENEEA. CDR3 in amino acids: CASSPRTGGFADTQYF. Written as DNA, the CDR3 is TGTGCCAGCAGCCCCAGGACAGGGGGCTTCGCAGATACGCAGTATTTT.

The table lists this clonotype with many counts. The V call is TRBV20-1, the J call TRBJ2-5; D remains unclear. Germline assignment: CDR1 DFQATT and CDR2 SNEGSKA (reference sequence). Trimming removed 3 bases from V and 1 base from J, with 6 bases in between. The length of the CDR3 is 12 residues. In DNA form, the CDR3 reads TGCAGTGCTAGGACGGTCCAAGAGACCCAGTACTTC. It yields the protein CSARTVQETQYF.

This clonotype was counted ten times or more. The chain uses TRBV7-2 and TRBJ2-3; TRBD2 agrees at 9 bases. Germline V gives CDR1 SGHTA, CDR2 FQGNSA. The CDR3 contains 17 residues. V lost 5 bases, J lost 2 bases, and 11 bases stayed unmatched. The CDR3 sequence is CASSQYSSGTTTDTQYF. The CDR3 DNA is TGTGCCAGCAGCCAATATTCTAGCGGGACTACCACAGATACGCAGTATTTT.

This clonotype was seen a handful of times. The chain links TRBV9 to TRBJ2-3, with D perhaps TRBD2 (6 bases). The CDR3 has 16 amino acids. V lost 3 bases and J lost 0, with 14 bases in between. Germline V lookup: CDR1 SGDLS, CDR2 YYNGEE. The CDR3 spells CASSARLGASTDTQYF. Written as DNA, the CDR3 is TGTGCCAGCAGCGCAAGACTAGGGGCCAGCACAGATACGCAGTATTTT.